The 16 T cell receptor beta chains below were found in one sample sequenced in a study of T-cell memory formation after mild COVID-19. TCRdb reprocessed the 5' RACE reads with MiXCR, giving one entry per CDR3 protein. This sample has just over 200,000 distinct CDR3 sequences, with 9.5% found just once. The sequenced sample consisted of PBMCs or a T cell subset sorted from them (not recorded which). The receptors stem from a man in his late teens or twenties who had mild COVID-19 (a few samples of this study predate the infection). Cell type and time point are not known.

V is TRBV7-9 and J is TRBJ2-2; 7 bases are a match to TRBD2. The CDR3 runs to 14 residues. The germline V gene encodes CDR1 SEHNR and CDR2 FQNEAQ (reference sequence). CDR3 nucleotide sequence: TGTGACACCCGGGGAGGGGAGAACACCGGGGAGCTGTTTTTT. Its translation: CDTRGGENTGELFF.

There are a few counts of this clonotype. V usage is TRBV5-6 and J usage is TRBJ2-7; 9 nucleotides agree with TRBD1. From germline, CDR1 is SGHDT and CDR2 YYEEEE. CDR3 length equals 16 residues. The ends lost 0 bases at V and 3 bases at J; junction bases unmatched: 7. CDR3 protein: CASSLGSRQGGYEQYV. DNA for the CDR3: TGTGCCAGCAGCTTGGGAAGTAGACAGGGGGGCTACGAGCAGTACGTC.

This clonotype was counted a few times. The J gene is TRBJ1-1, the V gene TRBV20-1; D may be TRBD1 (5 bases). V dropped 4 bases and J dropped 4 bases, with 10 bases sitting between them. CDR3 size: 12 residues. Germline V gene lookup returns CDR1 DFQATT and CDR2 SNEGSKA (reference sequence). The CDR3 protein is CSAKRQSTEAFF. The CDR3 bases are TGCAGTGCTAAACGACAGTCCACTGAAGCTTTCTTT.

The chain combines TRBV4-3 with TRBJ1-1; D gene uncertain. Deletions cut 4 bases from V and 1 base from J, with 16 bases between. Germline lookup yields CDR1 LGHNA and CDR2 YSLEER. This CDR3 has 16 residues. This chain's CDR3 is CASSPHTGLGNTEAFF. The CDR3 bases are TGCGCCAGCAGCCCACACACCGGACTAGGGAACACTGAAGCTTTCTTT.

In this sample, this clonotype turned up a few times. The V and J genes are TRBV9 and TRBJ2-5, with 12 nucleotides matching TRBD1. This CDR3 has 16 residues. Germline V gene lookup returns CDR1 SGDLS and CDR2 YYNGEE. Trimming removed 4 bases from V and 4 bases from J; junction bases left unmatched: 8. The CDR3 region has the DNA TGTGCCAGCAGCATCCGGGACAGGGGGCCCCCAGAGACCCAGTACTTC. Translating it yields CASSIRDRGPPETQYF.

This clonotype was found once. The chain has TRBV2 and TRBJ1-5; a possible D gene is TRBD1 (5 bases). This CDR3 is built from 14 residues. Trimming stripped 9 bases from V and 4 bases from J, with 16 bases between. Per germline, CDR1 SNHLY and CDR2 FYNNEI. The CDR3 coding sequence is TGTGCCAGTGATGGGCAGGGCATTAATCAGCCCCAGCATTTT. Its protein is CASDGQGINQPQHF.

This clonotype was picked up a small number of times. The CDR3 DNA sequence: TGCGCCAGCAGCCAATGGGCCCTGGGGGGAAACACCATATATTTT. This sequence encodes CASSQWALGGNTIYF. The rearrangement uses TRBV4-1 and TRBJ1-3; the D is unclear. Trimming removed 2 bases at V and 4 bases at J, with 12 bases between. CDR1 is MGHRA and CDR2 is YSYEKL in the germline V gene. This CDR3 region has 15 residues.

At least ten counts were recorded for this clonotype. J is TRBJ2-7 and V is TRBV7-2, with D possibly called TRBD1 or TRBD2 (5 bases each). The CDR3 length is 12 residues. Between the trimmed V and J ends, which lost 3 bases and 2 bases, there was a span of 5 bases. Germline V gene sequence: CDR1 SGHTA, CDR2 FQGNSA. CDR3 residues: CASSLGAYEQYF. The DNA for the CDR3 is TGTGCCAGCAGCTTGGGGGCCTACGAGCAGTACTTC.

This chain connects TRBV4-2 to TRBJ2-5; D may be TRBD1 (5 bases). Germline V gene lookup returns CDR1 LGHNA and CDR2 YNFKEQ. This CDR3 is built from 15 residues. V lost 0 bases and J lost 4, with 12 bases in between. This chain's CDR3 is CASSQEGARVETQYF. The CDR3 DNA is TGTGCCAGCAGCCAAGAAGGGGCTAGGGTAGAGACCCAGTACTTC.

This clonotype was recorded many times. This sequence joins TRBV5-1 and TRBJ2-5; 7 positions match TRBD2. This CDR3 spans 16 amino acids. Trimming removed 4 bases from V and 2 bases from J; junction bases left unmatched: 11. Per the germline V gene, CDR1 is SGHRS and CDR2 is YFSETQ. The CDR3 is CASSTGETSRQETQYF. The CDR3 DNA reads TGCGCCAGCAGCACGGGGGAGACTAGCAGACAAGAGACCCAGTACTTC.

A single count supports this clonotype. The chain employs TRBV4-3 and TRBJ1-1, with D possibly matching TRBD1 (6 bases). The V end was cut by 5 bases, the J end by 4 bases, with 17 bases between. Germline V gene data show CDR1 as LGHNA and CDR2 as YSLEER. The CDR3 length is 15 residues. The CDR3 DNA reads as TGCGCCAGCAGCTCCGGAGGGGGGGAGAGCACTGAAGCTTTCTTT. This codes for CASSSGGGESTEAFF.

In this sample, this clonotype turned up a few times. The chain couples TRBV6-2 or TRBV6-3 to TRBJ2-1, with TRBD2 as a possible D gene (6 bases). The CDR3 length is 13 residues. V was clipped by 9 bases and J by 10 bases, with 19 bases between them. Germline V gives CDR1 MNHEY, CDR2 SVGEGT. DNA of the CDR3: TGTGCCAGTAGCTGGGACTCCGGCCTGGAGCAGTTCTTC. Encoded protein: CASSWDSGLEQFF.

The chain carries TRBV6-5 and TRBJ2-5; maybe TRBD1 (5 bases). The CDR3 totals 14 residues. From germline, CDR1 is MNHEY and CDR2 SVGAGI. V lost 1 base and J lost 2, with 8 bases in between. In DNA form, the CDR3 reads TGTGCCAGCAGTTACTTTAAGGGGCAAGAGACCCAGTACTTC. Amino acids: CASSYFKGQETQYF.

This clonotype came up many times. This chain links TRBV5-1 with TRBJ2-1, with a tentative D call TRBD2 (5 bases). In germline, CDR1 is SGHRS, CDR2 YFSETQ. This CDR3 is 16 amino acids long. V lost 4 bases, J lost 9 bases, and 23 bases lay in between. The CDR3: CASSPVSPPGNGEQFF. The DNA of the CDR3 is TGCGCCAGCAGCCCGGTGTCCCCTCCGGGGAATGGTGAGCAGTTCTTC.

Many counts were recorded for this clonotype. The chain uses TRBV5-1 and TRBJ2-7; tentatively, D is TRBD1 (6 bases). The ends were cut back, 3 bases at V and 7 bases at J, with 14 bases in the middle. The length of the CDR3 is 13 residues. The V gene's germline CDR1 is SGHRS and CDR2 YFSETQ. The CDR3 region is CASSSTGTGEQYV. As DNA, the CDR3 is TGCGCCAGCAGCTCCACAGGGACGGGGGAGCAGTACGTC.

The J gene is TRBJ1-1, the V gene TRBV5-1, with a weak D call TRBD1 (5 bases). CDR3 length: 14 amino acids. Germline V gives CDR1 SGHRS, CDR2 YFSETQ. V was trimmed by 0 bases and J by 4 bases, leaving 10 bases between them. This CDR3 is CASSLVLGGTEAFF. In nucleotides, the CDR3 is TGCGCCAGCAGCTTGGTACTGGGGGGCACTGAAGCTTTCTTT.